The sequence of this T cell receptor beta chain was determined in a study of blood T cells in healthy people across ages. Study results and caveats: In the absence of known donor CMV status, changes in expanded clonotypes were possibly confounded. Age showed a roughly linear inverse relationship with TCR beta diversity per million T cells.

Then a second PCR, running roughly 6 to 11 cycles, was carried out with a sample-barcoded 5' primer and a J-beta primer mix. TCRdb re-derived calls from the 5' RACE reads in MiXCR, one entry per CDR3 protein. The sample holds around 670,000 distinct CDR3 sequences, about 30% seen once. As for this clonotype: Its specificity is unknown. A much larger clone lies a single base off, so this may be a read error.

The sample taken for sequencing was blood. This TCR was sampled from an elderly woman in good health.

CDR3: CVSSSMVAISRPAEQYF. Here the CDR3 DNA reads TGTGTCAGCAGCTCAATGGTGGCTATTTCCCGACCGGCTGAGCAGTACTTC. This rearrangement joins TRBV7-3 to TRBJ2-5; D not certain. The germline V gene has CDR1 SGHTA and CDR2 FQGTGA. The CDR3 has 17 residues.